A selection of T cell receptor beta chains follows, all from one sample in a study of blood T cell repertoires in COVID-19. Sequencing used immunoSEQ multiplex PCR; TCRdb keeps in-frame clones, though not all of them. The data contain 280,000 or so clones, around 90% of them singletons. Sequencing was performed on PBMCs or T cells enriched from blood (not recorded which). The receptor set was obtained from a woman aged 18-35 years with acute COVID-19. CDR3s include the opening cysteine and the closing phenylalanine or tryptophan. The order of the fields is CDR3 DNA, CDR3 protein, clone size, V gene, D gene, J gene. A D gene is named only where the DNA matches it firmly. Size values are once, few and many counts, or a class for expanded clones, and some rows have none.

CDR3 DNA: TGCGCCAGCAGGTCCGTTGGGGGGGAAGTTACAGATACGCAGTATTTT; CDR3 protein: CASRSVGGEVTDTQYF; clone size: -; V gene: TRBV5-1; D gene: TRBD2; J gene: TRBJ2-3
CDR3 DNA: TGTGCCAGCAAGTATAGCGGGAGTTCCTACGAGCAGTACTTC; CDR3 protein: CASKYSGSSYEQYF; clone size: -; V gene: TRBV6-5; D gene: TRBD2; J gene: TRBJ2-7
CDR3 DNA: TGTGCCAGCAGTGAGTACCTGGGCGAGACCCAGTACTTC; CDR3 protein: CASSEYLGETQYF; clone size: -; V gene: TRBV2; D gene: -; J gene: TRBJ2-5
CDR3 DNA: TGTGCCAGCAGCGCCCAACCGGAGGTCATAAACACTGAAGCTTTCTTT; CDR3 protein: CASSAQPEVINTEAFF; clone size: -; V gene: TRBV9; D gene: -; J gene: TRBJ1-1
CDR3 DNA: TGTGCCAGCAGGAGGACAGACCTGAATTCACCCCTCCACTTT; CDR3 protein: CASRRTDLNSPLHF; clone size: -; V gene: TRBV5-8; D gene: -; J gene: TRBJ1-6
CDR3 DNA: TGCGCCAGCAGCTTGGCGGGGAACAGGGGAGTTCGCGAGCAGTACTTC; CDR3 protein: CASSLAGNRGVREQYF; clone size: -; V gene: TRBV5-1; D gene: TRBD1; J gene: TRBJ2-7
CDR3 DNA: TGTGCCACCAGCAGAGAGAGACAGGGGAACTATGGCTACACCTTC; CDR3 protein: CATSRERQGNYGYTF; clone size: -; V gene: TRBV15; D gene: TRBD1; J gene: TRBJ1-2
CDR3 DNA: TGTGCCAGCAGCTTGGCTAGCGGGCATCCCTCCGGAGGCTACAATGAGCAGTTCTTC; CDR3 protein: CASSLASGHPSGGYNEQFF; clone size: -; V gene: TRBV7-9; D gene: TRBD2; J gene: TRBJ2-1
CDR3 DNA: TGTGCCAGCAGCTTACAGGCGTCTAGCGGGAGGTACGAGCAGTACTTC; CDR3 protein: CASSLQASSGRYEQYF; clone size: -; V gene: TRBV7-2; D gene: TRBD2; J gene: TRBJ2-7
CDR3 DNA: TGTGCCAGCAGCTTAGAACTCTCGGGAGAGCAGTACTTC; CDR3 protein: CASSLELSGEQYF; clone size: -; V gene: TRBV7-8; D gene: -; J gene: TRBJ2-7
CDR3 DNA: TGTGCCAGCAGACTAGCGGGAGCTTACACCGGGGAGCTGTTTTTT; CDR3 protein: CASRLAGAYTGELFF; clone size: -; V gene: TRBV6-5; D gene: TRBD2; J gene: TRBJ2-2
CDR3 DNA: TGCGCCAGCAGCCCCCGAAACCGGGACAGGGGCGTACGTGGCACAGATACGCAGTATTTT; CDR3 protein: CASSPRNRDRGVRGTDTQYF; clone size: -; V gene: TRBV5-1; D gene: TRBD1; J gene: TRBJ2-3
CDR3 DNA: TGCGCCAGCAGCCAATTACTGTATAGCAATCAGCCCCAGCATTTT; CDR3 protein: CASSQLLYSNQPQHF; clone size: -; V gene: TRBV4-1; D gene: -; J gene: TRBJ1-5
CDR3 DNA: TGCGCCAGCAGCTTGGCCCAATCCAGGGCCTACGAGCAGTACTTC; CDR3 protein: CASSLAQSRAYEQYF; clone size: -; V gene: TRBV5-1; D gene: -; J gene: TRBJ2-7
CDR3 DNA: TGTGCCAGCAGTTACTTGCGGGAGGAACCCAATGAGCAGTTCTTC; CDR3 protein: CASSYLREEPNEQFF; clone size: -; V gene: TRBV6-2/TRBV6-3; D gene: TRBD2; J gene: TRBJ2-1
CDR3 DNA: TGTGCCAGCAGCGTAAGGGGCGGCCCCTCTGGGGCCAACGTCCTGACTTTC; CDR3 protein: CASSVRGGPSGANVLTF; clone size: -; V gene: TRBV9; D gene: -; J gene: TRBJ2-6
CDR3 DNA: TGTGCCAGCGGCAGGGAGGGCCCTTTCTATGGCTACACCTTC; CDR3 protein: CASGREGPFYGYTF; clone size: -; V gene: TRBV28; D gene: -; J gene: TRBJ1-2
CDR3 DNA: TGTGCCTGGACGCGCGGGGTTTGGAGGGCCGACTACGAGCAGTACTTC; CDR3 protein: CAWTRGVWRADYEQYF; clone size: -; V gene: TRBV30; D gene: -; J gene: TRBJ2-7
CDR3 DNA: TGTGCCACCAGCAGAGATCTGACTGCTCGATCTCAGCCCCAGCATTTT; CDR3 protein: CATSRDLTARSQPQHF; clone size: -; V gene: TRBV15; D gene: -; J gene: TRBJ1-5
CDR3 DNA: TGTGCCAGCAGTGTTCAGGGTAACTATGGCTACACCTTC; CDR3 protein: CASSVQGNYGYTF; clone size: few; V gene: TRBV2; D gene: -; J gene: TRBJ1-2
CDR3 DNA: TGCGCCAGCAGTACCGGACAGGGCCAAGAGACCCAGTACTTC; CDR3 protein: CASSTGQGQETQYF; clone size: once; V gene: TRBV5-1; D gene: TRBD1; J gene: TRBJ2-5
CDR3 DNA: TGTGCCAGCAGCTCCTCACAGGGTGCAGAGACCCAGTACTTC; CDR3 protein: CASSSSQGAETQYF; clone size: -; V gene: TRBV11-3; D gene: -; J gene: TRBJ2-5
CDR3 DNA: TGTGCCAGCTCACCAGACAGAGCCGAGCAGTACTTC; CDR3 protein: CASSPDRAEQYF; clone size: -; V gene: TRBV18; D gene: -; J gene: TRBJ2-7
CDR3 DNA: TGTGCCAGCAGTCTCGGACAGGGGGCGACTGAAAAACTGTTTTTT; CDR3 protein: CASSLGQGATEKLFF; clone size: -; V gene: TRBV6-2/TRBV6-3; D gene: TRBD1; J gene: TRBJ1-4
CDR3 DNA: TGTGCCAGCACTCTCCTAGCGAGGGGGCTGTTTTTT; CDR3 protein: CASTLLARGLFF; clone size: -; V gene: TRBV12-3/TRBV12-4; D gene: -; J gene: TRBJ2-2
CDR3 DNA: TGTGCCTGGAGTCCGGGACAGGGGAAGAGTCAGCCCCAGCATTTT; CDR3 protein: CAWSPGQGKSQPQHF; clone size: -; V gene: TRBV30; D gene: TRBD1; J gene: TRBJ1-5
CDR3 DNA: TGTGCCAGCAGTTACAACGGGAGATCCTACAATGAGCAGTTCTTC; CDR3 protein: CASSYNGRSYNEQFF; clone size: once; V gene: TRBV6-5; D gene: -; J gene: TRBJ2-1
CDR3 DNA: TGTGCCAGCTCACCACCGGACAGGGGGAGGACAGATACGCAGTATTTT; CDR3 protein: CASSPPDRGRTDTQYF; clone size: -; V gene: TRBV18; D gene: TRBD1; J gene: TRBJ2-3
CDR3 DNA: TGTGCCAGCAGTTCCGGACAGGGTTATAGGGGCTACACCTTC; CDR3 protein: CASSSGQGYRGYTF; clone size: -; V gene: TRBV27; D gene: TRBD1; J gene: TRBJ1-2
CDR3 DNA: TGCGCCAGCAGCGGGGGACTAGCCTACGAAGAGACCCAGTACTTC; CDR3 protein: CASSGGLAYEETQYF; clone size: -; V gene: TRBV5-1; D gene: TRBD2; J gene: TRBJ2-5
CDR3 DNA: TGTGCCTGGAGTGGGGGGACTAGCGGGAGTGATGAGCAGTTCTTC; CDR3 protein: CAWSGGTSGSDEQFF; clone size: -; V gene: TRBV30; D gene: TRBD2; J gene: TRBJ2-1
CDR3 DNA: TGTGCCAGCAGTCGCCGGCGACAGACCTATGGCTACACCTTC; CDR3 protein: CASSRRRQTYGYTF; clone size: -; V gene: TRBV6-5; D gene: -; J gene: TRBJ1-2
CDR3 DNA: TGTGCCAGCAGTTACTCCGCGGGAGGGCCCGTCAATGAGCAGTTCTTC; CDR3 protein: CASSYSAGGPVNEQFF; clone size: once; V gene: TRBV6-2/TRBV6-3; D gene: TRBD2; J gene: TRBJ2-1
CDR3 DNA: TGTGCCAGCAGAACTCTAGCGGGAGTCCCGGAGACCCAGTACTTC; CDR3 protein: CASRTLAGVPETQYF; clone size: once; V gene: TRBV3-1/TRBV3-2; D gene: TRBD2; J gene: TRBJ2-5
CDR3 DNA: TGCGCCAGCAGCCGATCGACAGGGGGCTACGAGCAGTACTTC; CDR3 protein: CASSRSTGGYEQYF; clone size: -; V gene: TRBV4-3; D gene: TRBD1; J gene: TRBJ2-7
CDR3 DNA: TGTGCCATCAGTGAGGCTAGCGGGAACTACGAGCAGTACTTC; CDR3 protein: CAISEASGNYEQYF; clone size: -; V gene: TRBV10-3; D gene: TRBD2; J gene: TRBJ2-7
CDR3 DNA: TGTGCCAGCACCAGAGGAAGGTCGAATGAAAAACTGTTTTTT; CDR3 protein: CASTRGRSNEKLFF; clone size: -; V gene: TRBV2; D gene: -; J gene: TRBJ1-4
CDR3 DNA: TGCGCCAGCAGCTTGCGGGGGTGGGGAACTGAAGCTTTCTTT; CDR3 protein: CASSLRGWGTEAFF; clone size: -; V gene: TRBV5-1; D gene: -; J gene: TRBJ1-1
CDR3 DNA: TGTGCCAGCAGCTTAGTGGGGACAGCGAACACCGGGGAGCTGTTTTTT; CDR3 protein: CASSLVGTANTGELFF; clone size: -; V gene: TRBV7-2; D gene: TRBD1; J gene: TRBJ2-2
CDR3 DNA: TGCAGTGCTAGTCGGTGGCAGGGGGGAAACGAGCAGTACTTC; CDR3 protein: CSASRWQGGNEQYF; clone size: few; V gene: TRBV20-1; D gene: -; J gene: TRBJ2-7
CDR3 DNA: TGTGCCAGCAGTTTGGGACAGTTTGGCTACACCTTC; CDR3 protein: CASSLGQFGYTF; clone size: -; V gene: TRBV28; D gene: TRBD1; J gene: TRBJ1-2
CDR3 DNA: TGTGCCAGCTCTCCCCTTGCGGGGGGGGGCAATGAGCAGTTCTTC; CDR3 protein: CASSPLAGGGNEQFF; clone size: -; V gene: TRBV18; D gene: TRBD2; J gene: TRBJ2-1
CDR3 DNA: TGTGCCAGCAGTGAAGAACGAGGGCGTTGGTCTTATGGCTACACCTTC; CDR3 protein: CASSEERGRWSYGYTF; clone size: -; V gene: TRBV6-1; D gene: -; J gene: TRBJ1-2
CDR3 DNA: TGTGCTAGTGGGGCGGGGGAGTTCTCCCTAGCCAAAAACATTCAGTACTTC; CDR3 protein: CASGAGEFSLAKNIQYF; clone size: -; V gene: TRBV12-5; D gene: TRBD2; J gene: TRBJ2-4
CDR3 DNA: TGCGCCAGCAGCCGAGACTCTAGCACAGATACGCAGTATTTT; CDR3 protein: CASSRDSSTDTQYF; clone size: few; V gene: TRBV5-1; D gene: -; J gene: TRBJ2-3
CDR3 DNA: TGTGCCAGCAGAGCCGGGACTAGCGGGAGCGATGAGCAGTTCTTC; CDR3 protein: CASRAGTSGSDEQFF; clone size: few; V gene: TRBV7-6; D gene: TRBD2; J gene: TRBJ2-1
CDR3 DNA: TGTGCCAGCAGTTTAGACAGGAACTATGGCTACACCTTC; CDR3 protein: CASSLDRNYGYTF; clone size: -; V gene: TRBV2; D gene: -; J gene: TRBJ1-2
CDR3 DNA: TGTGCCAGCTCACCGCCGACTGGACTAAATATCCAAGAGACCCAGTACTTC; CDR3 protein: CASSPPTGLNIQETQYF; clone size: -; V gene: TRBV18; D gene: -; J gene: TRBJ2-5
CDR3 DNA: TGTGCCAGTAAACAGGGATGGGGCAATCAGCCCCAGCATTTT; CDR3 protein: CASKQGWGNQPQHF; clone size: -; V gene: TRBV19; D gene: -; J gene: TRBJ1-5
CDR3 DNA: TGTGCCTGGGGGATCCACTCGGGACTAGCGTACGAGCAGTACTTC; CDR3 protein: CAWGIHSGLAYEQYF; clone size: -; V gene: TRBV5-4; D gene: TRBD2; J gene: TRBJ2-7
CDR3 DNA: TGTGCCAGCACGTTGACAGGTGATTACTACGAGCAGTACTTC; CDR3 protein: CASTLTGDYYEQYF; clone size: -; V gene: TRBV2; D gene: -; J gene: TRBJ2-7
CDR3 DNA: TGTGCCTGGAGTTTGGGCGGGAGTCCCTTGAATGAGCAGTTCTTC; CDR3 protein: CAWSLGGSPLNEQFF; clone size: -; V gene: TRBV30; D gene: TRBD2; J gene: TRBJ2-1
CDR3 DNA: TGTGCCAGCAGTGAAAGAGACAGGGCCTATGGCTACACCTTC; CDR3 protein: CASSERDRAYGYTF; clone size: -; V gene: TRBV6-1; D gene: TRBD1; J gene: TRBJ1-2